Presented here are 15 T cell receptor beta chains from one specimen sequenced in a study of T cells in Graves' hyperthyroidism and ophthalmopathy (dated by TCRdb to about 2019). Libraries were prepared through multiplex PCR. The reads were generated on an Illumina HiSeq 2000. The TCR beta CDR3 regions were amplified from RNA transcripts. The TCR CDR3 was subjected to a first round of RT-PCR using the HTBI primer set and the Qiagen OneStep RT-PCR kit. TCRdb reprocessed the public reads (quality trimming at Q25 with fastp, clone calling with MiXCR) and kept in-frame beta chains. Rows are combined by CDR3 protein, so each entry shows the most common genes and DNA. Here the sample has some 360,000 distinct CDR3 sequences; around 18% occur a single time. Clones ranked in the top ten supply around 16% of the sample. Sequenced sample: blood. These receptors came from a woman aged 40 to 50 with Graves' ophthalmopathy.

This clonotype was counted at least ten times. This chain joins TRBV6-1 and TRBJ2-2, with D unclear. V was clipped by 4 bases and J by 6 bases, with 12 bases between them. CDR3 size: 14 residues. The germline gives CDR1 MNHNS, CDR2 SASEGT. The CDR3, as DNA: TGTGCCAGCAGTGGCGACGGGCGACCCGGGGAGCTGTTTTTT. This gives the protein CASSGDGRPGELFF.

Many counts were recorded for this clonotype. CDR3 amino acids: CASALLTSTDTQYF. The CDR3 DNA sequence: TGTGCTAGTGCCCTACTGACTAGCACAGATACGCAGTATTTT. The chain recombines TRBV12-5 with TRBJ2-3, with D uncertain. The germline V and J ends were trimmed by 7 bases and 0 bases, with 11 bases remaining between them. In germline, CDR1 is LGHNT, CDR2 FRNRAP. This CDR3 has 14 amino acids.

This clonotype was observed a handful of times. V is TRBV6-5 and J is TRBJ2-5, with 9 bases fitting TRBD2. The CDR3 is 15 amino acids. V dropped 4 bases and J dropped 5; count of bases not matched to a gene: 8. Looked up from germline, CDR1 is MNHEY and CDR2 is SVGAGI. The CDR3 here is CASSWSVAGVETQYF. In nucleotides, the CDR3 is TGTGCCAGCAGTTGGTCCGTAGCGGGAGTGGAGACCCAGTACTTC.

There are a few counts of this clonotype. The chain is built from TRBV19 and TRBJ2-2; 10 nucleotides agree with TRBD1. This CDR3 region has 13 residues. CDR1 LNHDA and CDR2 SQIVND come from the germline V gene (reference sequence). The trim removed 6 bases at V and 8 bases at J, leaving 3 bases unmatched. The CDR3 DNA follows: TGTGCCAGTAGGACAGGGGGCATGGGGGAGCTGTTTTTT. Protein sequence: CASRTGGMGELFF.

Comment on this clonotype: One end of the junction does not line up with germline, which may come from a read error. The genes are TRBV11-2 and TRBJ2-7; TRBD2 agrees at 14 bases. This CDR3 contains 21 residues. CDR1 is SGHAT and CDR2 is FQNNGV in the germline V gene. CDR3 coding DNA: TGTGCCAGCAGCCTAGAAAAGAAAACCCCGGGACTAGCGGGAGAGTCTTACGAGCAGTACTTC. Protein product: CASSLEKKTPGLAGESYEQYF.

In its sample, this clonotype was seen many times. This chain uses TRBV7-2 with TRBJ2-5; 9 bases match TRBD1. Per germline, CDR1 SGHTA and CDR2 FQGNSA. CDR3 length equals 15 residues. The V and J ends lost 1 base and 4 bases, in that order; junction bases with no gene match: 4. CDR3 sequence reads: CASSLGGTGTETQYF. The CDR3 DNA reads TGTGCCAGCAGCTTAGGTGGGACAGGGACAGAGACCCAGTACTTC. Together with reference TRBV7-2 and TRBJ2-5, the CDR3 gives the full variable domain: GAGVSQSPSNKVTEKGKDVELRCDPISGHTALYWYRQSLGQGLEFLIYFQGNSAPDKSGLPSDRFSAERTGGSVSTLTIQRTQQEDSAVYLCASSLGGTGTETQYFGPGTRLLVL.

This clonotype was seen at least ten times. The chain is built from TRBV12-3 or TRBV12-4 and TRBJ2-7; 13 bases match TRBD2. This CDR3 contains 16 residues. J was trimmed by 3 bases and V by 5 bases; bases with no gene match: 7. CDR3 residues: CASSAGTSGTDYEQYF. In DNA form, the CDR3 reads TGTGCCAGCAGTGCCGGGACTAGCGGGACGGACTACGAGCAGTACTTC.

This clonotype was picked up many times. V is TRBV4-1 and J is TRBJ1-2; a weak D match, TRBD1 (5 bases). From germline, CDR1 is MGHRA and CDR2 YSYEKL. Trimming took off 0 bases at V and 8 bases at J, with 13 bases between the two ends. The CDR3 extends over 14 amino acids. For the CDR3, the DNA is TGCGCCAGCAGCCAAGATGTAGGGACTCGGGGCTACACCTTC. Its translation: CASSQDVGTRGYTF.

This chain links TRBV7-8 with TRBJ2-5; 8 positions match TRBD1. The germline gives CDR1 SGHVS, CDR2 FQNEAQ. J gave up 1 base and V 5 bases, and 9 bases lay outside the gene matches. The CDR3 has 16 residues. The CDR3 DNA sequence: TGTGCCAGCAGCCACCGACAGGGGATGGCCCAAGAGACCCAGTACTTC. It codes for CASSHRQGMAQETQYF.

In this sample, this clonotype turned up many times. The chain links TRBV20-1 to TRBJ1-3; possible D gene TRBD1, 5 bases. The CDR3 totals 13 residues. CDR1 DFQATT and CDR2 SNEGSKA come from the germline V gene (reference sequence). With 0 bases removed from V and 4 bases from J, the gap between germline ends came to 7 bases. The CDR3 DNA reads TGCAGTGCTAGAGATCCAGGGGGAAACACCATATATTTT. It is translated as CSARDPGGNTIYF.

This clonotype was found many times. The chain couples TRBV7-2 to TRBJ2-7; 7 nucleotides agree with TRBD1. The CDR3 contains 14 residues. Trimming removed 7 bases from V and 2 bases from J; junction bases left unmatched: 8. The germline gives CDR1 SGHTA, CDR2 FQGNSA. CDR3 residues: CASTASGTAYEQYF. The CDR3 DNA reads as TGTGCCAGCACCGCGTCCGGGACAGCCTACGAGCAGTACTTC.

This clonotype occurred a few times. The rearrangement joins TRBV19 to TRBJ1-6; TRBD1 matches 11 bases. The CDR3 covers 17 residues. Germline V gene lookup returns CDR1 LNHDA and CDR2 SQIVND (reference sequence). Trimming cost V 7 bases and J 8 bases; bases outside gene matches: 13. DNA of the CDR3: TGTGCCAGTAACCCGGGACAGGGGGGAACGTTGTATTCACCCCTCCACTTT. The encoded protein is CASNPGQGGTLYSPLHF.

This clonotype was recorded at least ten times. CDR3 DNA: TGTGCCAGCAGTTTGAATAGGCTAGCGGGAGAGCAGTACTTC. Its translation is CASSLNRLAGEQYF. The V gene is TRBV27, the J gene TRBJ2-7, with 9 bases matching TRBD2. The junction had 7 bases not matched to a gene; V was cut back by 3 bases and J by 7 bases. This CDR3 has 14 amino acids. The germline gives CDR1 MNHEY, CDR2 SMNVEV (reference sequence).

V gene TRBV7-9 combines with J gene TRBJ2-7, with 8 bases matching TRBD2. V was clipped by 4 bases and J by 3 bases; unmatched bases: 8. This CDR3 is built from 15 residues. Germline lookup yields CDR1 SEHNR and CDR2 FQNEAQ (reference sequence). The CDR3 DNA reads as TGTGCCAGCAGCTCCAGACTAGCGCTAAACTACGAGCAGTACTTC. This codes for CASSSRLALNYEQYF. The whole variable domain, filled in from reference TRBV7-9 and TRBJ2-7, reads DTGVSQNPRHKITKRGQNVTFRCDPISEHNRLYWYRQTLGQGPEFLTYFQNEAQLEKSRLLSDRFSAERPKGSFSTLEIQRTEQGDSAMYLCASSSRLALNYEQYFGPGTRLTVT.

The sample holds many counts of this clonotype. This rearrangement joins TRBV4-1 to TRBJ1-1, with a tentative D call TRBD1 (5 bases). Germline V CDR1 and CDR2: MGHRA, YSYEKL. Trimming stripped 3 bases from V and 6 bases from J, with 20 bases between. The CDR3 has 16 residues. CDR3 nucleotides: TGCGCCAGCAGCCATCTTTATGACTGGGGCACCCCTGAAGCTTTCTTT. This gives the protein CASSHLYDWGTPEAFF.